The rows below give T cell receptor beta chains drawn from one sample of a study of vaccination effects on CD4 cells after COVID-19. Sequencing was performed with immunoSEQ multiplex PCR; in TCRdb, only in-frame clones are kept and a portion is missing. The sample yields roughly 68,000 clones, approximately 72% seen once. These receptors lack a known antigen. The starting material was CD4+ T cells from PBMCs cultured without peptide, obtained before COVID-19 vaccination. The receptors derive from a human donor who had a prior SARS-CoV-2 infection. Both conserved end residues are part of each CDR3. D genes are given only for firm matches. Expanded clones get a size class; other rows say once, few or many, or leave the size out.

clone size,V gene,J gene,D gene,CDR3 protein,CDR3 DNA
.,TRBV5-1,TRBJ2-3,.,CASSLVLAGTDTQYF,TGCGCCAGCAGCTTGGTGTTAGCGGGCACAGATACGCAGTATTTT
.,TRBV6-2/TRBV6-3,TRBJ2-3,.,CASSSWSDTQYF,TGTGCCAGCAGTTCTTGGTCAGATACGCAGTATTTT
.,TRBV18,TRBJ1-2,TRBD1,CASSLSPTGTNYGYTF,TGTGCCAGCTCACTCTCCCCGACAGGGACTAACTATGGCTACACCTTC
few,TRBV7-2,TRBJ2-1,TRBD2,CASRDRDYPFF,TGTGCCAGCAGAGACCGGGACTATCCGTTCTTC
.,TRBV5-4,TRBJ2-1,TRBD2,CASSLSGTSGREVRFF,TGTGCCAGCAGCTTGTCCGGGACTAGCGGGAGGGAGGTGCGGTTCTTC
.,TRBV7-3,TRBJ2-5,.,CASSPGGGTQYF,TGTGCCAGCAGCCCTGGGGGAGGGACCCAGTACTTC
.,TRBV11-2,TRBJ2-3,.,CASSQPIQGTQYF,TGTGCCAGCAGCCAACCGATACAGGGTACGCAGTATTTT
.,TRBV7-2,TRBJ2-7,.,CASSFGGGGYEQYF,TGTGCCAGCAGCTTCGGGGGTGGCGGCTACGAGCAGTACTTC
few,TRBV2,TRBJ1-1,.,CASMGRVNTEAFF,TGTGCCAGCATGGGTCGTGTGAACACTGAAGCTTTCTTT
.,TRBV5-4,TRBJ2-3,TRBD2,CASSWGGGVDTQYF,TGTGCCAGCAGCTGGGGCGGGGGGGTAGATACGCAGTATTTT
.,TRBV6-4,TRBJ2-1,TRBD2,CASSDQAGGRQFF,TGTGCCAGCAGTGATCAAGCGGGAGGACGGCAGTTCTTC
.,TRBV11-2,TRBJ2-7,.,CASGEQYF,TGTGCCAGTGGCGAGCAGTACTTC
.,TRBV2,TRBJ1-5,TRBD1,CASRPGQGRHQPQHF,TGTGCCAGCAGACCCGGACAGGGTCGGCATCAGCCCCAGCATTTT
few,TRBV7-9,TRBJ1-2,.,CASSRGRQSLYGYTF,TGTGCCAGCAGCCGCGGGCGACAGAGCCTGTATGGCTACACCTTC
.,TRBV11-2,TRBJ2-7,.,CASSLRLTMGRGSYEQYF,TGTGCCAGCAGCTTACGACTGACCATGGGGCGGGGCTCCTACGAGCAGTACTTC
.,TRBV11-3,TRBJ2-1,.,CASSRISDSYNEQFF,TGTGCCAGCAGCCGAATTAGCGACTCCTACAATGAGCAGTTCTTC
.,TRBV5-1,TRBJ2-7,.,CASSLTTGTYEQYF,TGCGCCAGCAGCTTGACGACAGGCACCTACGAGCAGTACTTC
few,TRBV10-3,TRBJ1-1,.,CAFSSAMNTEAFF,TGTGCCTTCTCGTCGGCGATGAACACTGAAGCTTTCTTT
.,TRBV12-5,TRBJ2-3,.,CASGPTPTDTQYF,TGTGCTAGTGGCCCCACACCGACAGATACGCAGTATTTT
few,TRBV7-2,TRBJ2-7,TRBD2,CASSLVSGGSPYEQYF,TGTGCCAGCAGCTTGGTTAGCGGGGGGTCCCCCTACGAGCAGTACTTC
.,TRBV5-1,TRBJ1-4,.,CASSPVGATNEKLFF,TGCGCCAGCAGCCCGGTAGGGGCAACTAATGAAAAACTGTTTTTT
.,TRBV7-9,TRBJ2-1,.,CASRQPPSRGTFDEQFF,TGTGCCAGCAGACAACCTCCTAGTCGGGGAACCTTCGATGAGCAGTTCTTC
.,TRBV10-3,TRBJ2-3,TRBD2,CAISEVSGPIPDTQYF,TGTGCCATCAGTGAGGTTAGCGGGCCCATCCCGGATACGCAGTATTTT
.,TRBV18,TRBJ2-5,.,CASSPPSRSQETQYF,TGTGCCAGCTCACCACCGTCAAGATCACAGGAGACCCAGTACTTC
.,TRBV5-4,TRBJ2-7,TRBD2,CASSLAGAGVSYEQYF,TGTGCCAGCAGCTTGGCGGGAGCGGGAGTATCCTACGAGCAGTACTTC
.,TRBV4-1,TRBJ1-2,.,CASSQAPKQAYGYTF,TGCGCCAGCAGCCAAGCTCCGAAACAAGCCTATGGCTACACCTTC
few,TRBV5-4,TRBJ2-5,TRBD2,CASSPTSGGPGQTQYF,TGTGCCAGCAGCCCTACTAGCGGGGGGCCAGGGCAGACCCAGTACTTC
.,TRBV10-3,TRBJ1-2,.,CAISESPGTNYGYTF,TGTGCCATCAGTGAGTCCCCAGGAACTAACTATGGCTACACCTTC
.,TRBV5-1,TRBJ1-5,.,CASGYDGNSNQPQHF,TGCGCCAGCGGATATGACGGAAATAGCAATCAGCCCCAGCATTTT
.,TRBV2,TRBJ2-7,TRBD1,CASSEALRDRVTYEQYF,TGTGCCAGCAGTGAAGCGCTGCGGGACAGGGTTACCTACGAGCAGTACTTC
.,TRBV7-3,TRBJ2-2,.,CASSLNAAGNTGELFF,TGTGCCAGCAGCTTAAACGCGGCAGGGAACACCGGGGAGCTGTTTTTT
.,TRBV7-3,TRBJ1-1,.,CASSLEGDGTEAFF,TGTGCCAGCAGCTTAGAAGGAGACGGGACTGAAGCTTTCTTT
.,TRBV7-2,TRBJ1-1,.,CASSLGAGAEAFF,TGTGCCAGCAGCTTAGGGGCGGGGGCTGAAGCTTTCTTT
few,TRBV6-1,TRBJ1-2,.,CASSEEGWQNSYTF,TGTGCCAGCAGTGAAGAAGGTTGGCAGAACAGCTACACCTTC
once,TRBV6-6,TRBJ1-1,TRBD1,CASSGRTGNTEAFF,TGTGCCAGCAGCGGAAGGACAGGGAACACTGAAGCTTTCTTT
few,TRBV2,TRBJ2-1,.,CASVGYNEQFF,TGTGCCAGCGTAGGGTACAATGAGCAGTTCTTC
.,TRBV7-3,TRBJ2-3,.,CASSLTGVSTDTQYF,TGTGCCAGCAGCTTAACCGGGGTCAGCACAGATACGCAGTATTTT
.,TRBV7-7,TRBJ2-1,.,CASSSTWPRGPYNEQFF,TGTGCTAGCAGCTCTACATGGCCGCGGGGCCCCTACAATGAGCAGTTCTTC
.,TRBV11-2,TRBJ2-1,.,CASSLRAESYNEQFF,TGTGCCAGCAGCTTACGGGCAGAGTCCTACAATGAGCAGTTCTTC
.,TRBV5-1,TRBJ1-1,.,CASSSTTFSMNTEAFF,TGCGCCAGCAGCTCAACCACCTTTTCCATGAACACTGAAGCTTTCTTT
.,TRBV18,TRBJ2-1,.,CASSPNLLGRGNEQFF,TGTGCCAGCTCACCCAACTTACTAGGACGTGGCAATGAGCAGTTCTTC
.,TRBV4-2,TRBJ2-1,TRBD1,CASSQGGAGGNEQFF,TGTGCCAGCAGCCAAGGTGGAGCAGGGGGCAATGAGCAGTTCTTC
.,TRBV6-7,TRBJ2-3,TRBD2,CASSYSCNREGHSTDTQYF,TGTGCCAGCAGTTACTCGTGCAACCGGGAGGGGCATAGCACAGATACGCAGTATTTT
.,TRBV6-1,TRBJ1-5,.,CASSDRRGMGQPQHF,TGTGCCAGCAGTGACCGCAGGGGTATGGGTCAGCCCCAGCATTTT
.,TRBV27,TRBJ1-4,TRBD1,CASSSRGRVEKLFF,TGTGCCAGCAGTTCCAGGGGGCGTGTTGAAAAACTGTTTTTT
few,TRBV11-2,TRBJ2-7,TRBD1,CASSLSRDRPYEQYF,TGTGCCAGCAGCTTATCTAGGGACAGGCCCTACGAGCAGTACTTC
few,TRBV19,TRBJ2-3,.,CASSISGPRGYTDTQYF,TGTGCCAGTAGTATATCCGGCCCGCGGGGATACACAGATACGCAGTATTTT
.,TRBV5-6,TRBJ2-7,.,CASSLAGGQSYEQYF,TGTGCCAGCAGCTTGGCGGGCGGGCAATCCTACGAGCAGTACTTC
.,TRBV3-1/TRBV3-2,TRBJ1-1,TRBD1,CASSYYRGAEAFF,TGTGCCAGCAGCTACTACAGGGGCGCTGAAGCTTTCTTT
few,TRBV3-1/TRBV3-2,TRBJ1-6,.,CASSQAGQQNSPLHF,TGTGCCAGCAGCCAAGCAGGACAGCAGAATTCACCCCTCCACTTT
.,TRBV11-2,TRBJ2-6,.,CASSFQVSGANVLTF,TGTGCCAGCAGCTTCCAGGTATCTGGGGCCAACGTCCTGACTTTC